The 2 T cell receptor beta chains presented below share a single source sample, sequenced in a study of blood T cell repertoires in COVID-19. Sequencing was performed with immunoSEQ multiplex PCR; in TCRdb, only in-frame clones are kept and a portion is missing. The sample lists roughly 80,000 clones, approximately 90% occurring once. The sequenced sample was peripheral blood. These receptors originate from a woman older than 75 with acute or convalescent COVID-19.

The rearrangement joins TRBV12-3 or TRBV12-4 to TRBJ2-5; D unresolved. V dropped 2 bases and J dropped 2 bases, with 3 bases sitting between them. This CDR3 comprises 12 residues. As DNA, the CDR3 is TGTGCCAGCAGTTTACGGCAAGAGACCCAGTACTTC. Its protein is CASSLRQETQYF.

This rearrangement joins TRBV6-5 to TRBJ1-2, with D perhaps matching TRBD1 (5 bases). Deletions cut 4 bases from V and 0 bases from J, with 9 bases between. The CDR3 contains 14 residues. CDR1 and CDR2 from the germline V gene are MNHEY and SVGAGI. Here the CDR3 reads CASSFMTANYGYTF. DNA of the CDR3: TGTGCCAGCAGTTTCATGACAGCTAACTATGGCTACACCTTC.